The clone carrying this T cell receptor (beta chain) was recorded many times. The antigen is not known. The length of the CDR3 is 14 residues. Trimming removed 7 bases from V and 11 bases from J, with 21 bases in between. CDR1 is SNHLY, CDR2 FYNNEI, per germline. The source of the sample is a study of regulatory T cells in long-lasting Graves disease. Across the study: Treatment with antithyroid drugs for over 5 years, together with positive TSH receptor antibodies, meant persistent Graves' disease. Study-wide results and caveats: The study found TRBV28, TRBJ1-2 and TRBJ2-5 favored in persistent disease. No thyroid tissue was studied; the work used peripheral blood only.

Libraries of TCR beta came from iRepertoire HTBI primers plus Arm-PCR of CDR3 regions. Each CDR3 protein is one row after TCRdb ran MiXCR on the multiplex PCR reads. Of a few hundred thousand distinct CDR3 sequences listed, 22% were seen once; the top ten hold 45% to 70%. Time point: persistent/refractory GD, antithyroid drugs over 5 years with positive TRAb. The TCR library used RNA extracted from PBMCs. Patients were enrolled at an endocrinology department in Xi'an, China. The sample here was peripheral blood mononuclear cells (PBMCs), taken when the disease was refractory, from a patient treated with antithyroid drugs. The chain links TRBV2 to TRBJ2-1, with D perhaps matching TRBD1 or TRBD2 (6 bases each). This sequence was found in a female donor with Graves disease. CDR3 DNA sequence: TGTGCCAGCACGGGGGTAGGGGGAATGAGTAAGCAGTTCTTC. Protein: CASTGVGGMSKQFF. The entire variable domain, with the rest obtained from reference TRBV2 and TRBJ2-1, is as follows: EPEVTQTPSHQVTQMGQEVILRCVPISNHLYFYWYRQILGQKVEFLVSFYNNEISEKSEIFDDQFSVERPDGSNFTLKIRSTKLEDSAMYFCASTGVGGMSKQFFGPGTRLTVL.